This passage covers 15 T cell receptor beta chains from one sample sequenced in a study of regulatory T cells in long-lasting Graves disease. Through Arm-PCR of CDR3 regions and iRepertoire HTBI primers, TCR beta libraries were built. TCRdb processed the multiplex PCR reads anew with MiXCR; each CDR3 protein has one entry. The data hold about 460,000 distinct CDR3 sequences, with approximately 23% observed a single time. Stated time point: persistent/refractory GD, antithyroid drugs over 5 years with positive TRAb. Preparation of the TCR library used RNA extracted from PBMCs. The material sequenced was peripheral blood mononuclear cells (PBMCs), taken when the disease was refractory, from a patient treated with antithyroid drugs. These receptors were taken from a female donor with Graves disease.

Comment on this clonotype: This may be a read error, as it is one base from a much larger clone. V and J are TRBV2 and TRBJ1-3; 7 bases agree with TRBD1. The V gene's germline CDR1 is SNHLY and CDR2 FYNNEI. This CDR3 comprises 14 residues. CDR3 coding DNA: TGTGCCAGCAGATGGGACAGCTCGGGAAACACCACATATTTT. It is translated as CASRWDSSGNTTYF.

V and J are TRBV7-9 and TRBJ2-1; D gene ambiguous. CDR3 length: 13 residues. Germline assignment: CDR1 SEHNR and CDR2 FQNEAQ (reference sequence). Trimming took off 1 base at V and 10 bases at J, with 11 bases between the two ends. The chain's CDR3 is CASSLVPEGEQFF. The CDR3 DNA is TGTGCCAGCAGCTTAGTACCGGAAGGCGAGCAGTTCTTC.

This clonotype was counted a few times. The rearrangement links TRBV19 to TRBJ2-5; 7 positions match TRBD1. The CDR3 runs to 15 residues. V trimming: 7 bases; J trimming: 7 bases; junction bases outside the gene matches: 15. CDR1 and CDR2 from the germline V gene are LNHDA and SQIVND (reference sequence). The CDR3 DNA reads TGTGCCAGTACCCCCGGACAGGCTCCACGGGGGACCCAGTACTTC. Translating gives CASTPGQAPRGTQYF.

This clonotype was counted at least ten times. The V and J genes are TRBV3-1 and TRBJ2-7; 9 bases agree with TRBD1. V dropped 5 bases and J dropped 2; count of bases not matched to a gene: 1. The CDR3 consists of 13 residues. Germline CDR1 is LGHDT and CDR2 is YNNKEL (reference sequence). The CDR3 reads CASSRQGAYEQYF. The DNA of the CDR3 is TGTGCCAGCAGCAGACAGGGGGCCTACGAGCAGTACTTC.

In this sample, this clonotype turned up many times. The rearrangement joins TRBV9 to TRBJ1-2; maybe TRBD1 (6 bases). Germline CDR1 SGDLS, CDR2 YYNGEE. Trimming removed 3 bases from V and 4 bases from J, with 13 bases in between. The CDR3 is 14 residues long. The CDR3 DNA reads as TGTGCCAGCAGCGATACAGGGTTGGTCTATGGCTACACCTTC. This gives the protein CASSDTGLVYGYTF.

There are a few counts of this clonotype. This chain uses TRBV20-1 with TRBJ1-1; 7 bases map to TRBD1. Per germline, CDR1 DFQATT and CDR2 SNEGSKA (reference sequence). This CDR3 has 13 amino acids. The V segment lost 5 bases and the J segment 1 base; nucleotides outside the gene matches: 4. This CDR3 is CSALRQGNTEAFF. CDR3 nucleotide sequence: TGCAGTGCTTTGAGACAGGGGAACACTGAAGCTTTCTTT.

Ten or more counts support this clonotype. The rearrangement uses TRBV28 and TRBJ1-6; D remains unclear. This CDR3 contains 14 residues. CDR1 and CDR2 from the germline V gene are MDHEN and SYDVKM. V dropped 6 bases and J dropped 9 bases, with 15 bases sitting between them. The CDR3 is CASRTQGRSSPLHF. CDR3 nucleotides: TGTGCCAGCAGGACTCAAGGCCGTAGTTCACCCCTCCACTTT.

This clonotype was detected many times. J is TRBJ2-5 and V is TRBV7-2; D remains unclear. CDR3 size: 16 residues. Germline CDR1 is SGHTA and CDR2 is FQGNSA. The V end lost 2 bases, the J end lost 2 bases, and 15 bases lay between the germline ends. CDR3: CASSLSPTVTQETQYF. CDR3 in DNA: TGTGCCAGCAGCTTATCCCCGACGGTGACTCAAGAGACCCAGTACTTC.

The V gene is TRBV28, the J gene TRBJ2-7; TRBD2 might be the D (6 bases). Germline values: CDR1 MDHEN, CDR2 SYDVKM. V lost 7 bases and J lost 2, with 12 bases in between. The CDR3 spans 13 residues. CDR3 nucleotide sequence: TGTGCCAGCATTCGGCGGGATACCTACGAGCAGTACTTC. It encodes CASIRRDTYEQYF. The full variable domain, with the rest looked up from reference TRBV28 and TRBJ2-7, is DVKVTQSSRYLVKRTGEKVFLECVQDMDHENMFWYRQDPGLGLRLIYFSYDVKMKEKGDIPEGYSVSREKKERFSLILESASTNQTSMYLCASIRRDTYEQYFGPGTRLTVT.

The table lists this clonotype with many counts. V is TRBV19 and J is TRBJ1-1; 8 bases line up with TRBD1. The V segment lost 3 bases and the J segment 0 bases; nucleotides outside the gene matches: 0. The CDR3 runs to 14 residues. From germline, CDR1 is LNHDA and CDR2 SQIVND (reference sequence). The CDR3 is CASSMGQVNTEAFF. The CDR3 coding sequence is TGTGCCAGTAGTATGGGACAGGTGAACACTGAAGCTTTCTTT.

This clonotype was counted between two and nine times. The chain links TRBV7-8 to TRBJ1-5, with D perhaps matching TRBD1 (5 bases). V was shortened by 5 bases and J by 2 bases, with 13 bases between the two germline ends. Per germline, CDR1 SGHVS and CDR2 FQNEAQ. This CDR3 has 15 residues. The CDR3 spells CASSLGRERNQPQHF. The CDR3 coding sequence is TGTGCCAGCAGCCTGGGGCGCGAACGCAATCAGCCCCAGCATTTT. Using reference TRBV7-8 and TRBJ1-5 for the parts outside the CDR3, the full variable domain is GAGVSQSPRYKVAKRGQDVALRCDPISGHVSLFWYQQALGQGPEFLTYFQNEAQLDKSGLPSDRFFAERPEGSVSTLKIQRTQQEDSAVYLCASSLGRERNQPQHFGDGTRLSIL.

This chain joins TRBV6-1 and TRBJ2-1; TRBD1 or TRBD2 may be the D gene (6 bases each). V lost 8 bases, J lost 4 bases, and 33 bases lay in between. CDR1 and CDR2 from the germline V gene are MNHNS and SASEGT. The CDR3 has 20 residues. CDR3 sequence (DNA): TGTGCCAGCCGCACAGGGTTCTTTAGGACCGTCCACGGGGGTTACAATGAGCAGTTCTTC. Its translation: CASRTGFFRTVHGGYNEQFF.

In its sample, this clonotype was seen many times. The J gene is TRBJ1-1, the V gene TRBV30, with D possibly being TRBD1 (5 bases). Between the trimmed V and J ends, which lost 4 bases and 4 bases, there was a span of 10 bases. From germline, CDR1 is GTSNPN and CDR2 SVGIG (reference sequence). The CDR3 contains 12 residues. In DNA, the CDR3 is TGTGCCTGGACGGTGGGGCGCACTGAAGCTTTCTTT. Translation gives CAWTVGRTEAFF.

This clonotype was seen many times. V and J are TRBV28 and TRBJ1-5; maybe TRBD1 (5 bases). The CDR3 is 14 residues long. Per the germline V gene, CDR1 is MDHEN and CDR2 is SYDVKM. Trimming removed 6 bases from V and 5 bases from J, with 14 bases in between. CDR3 DNA: TGTGCCAGCAGCTGGGGGGGAGGGGATCAGCCCCAGCATTTT. This gives the protein CASSWGGGDQPQHF.

This clonotype was recorded many times. This chain uses TRBV3-1 with TRBJ1-1; 7 bases align to TRBD1. V was clipped by 1 base and J by 2 bases; unmatched bases: 1. CDR1 and CDR2 (germline): LGHDT, YNNKEL (reference sequence). CDR3 length: 14 amino acids. CDR3 residues: CASSQGTGNTEAFF. CDR3 nucleotide sequence: TGTGCCAGCAGCCAAGGGACAGGTAACACTGAAGCTTTCTTT. Variable domain in full (rest from reference TRBV3-1 and TRBJ1-1): DTAVSQTPKYLVTQMGNDKSIKCEQNLGHDTMYWYKQDSKKFLKIMFSYNNKELIINETVPNRFSPKSPDKAHLNLHINSLELGDSAVYFCASSQGTGNTEAFFGQGTRLTVV.